The clone carrying this TCR beta chain was observed once. Its specificity is unknown. This entry is derived from a study of cytomegalovirus exposure and HLA in healthy donors. Study-wide results and limits: The authors reported that TCR beta sequences could predict HLA-A and HLA-B alleles. These predictions were accurate for most subjects in the first cohort.

V shed 0 bases, J shed 3 bases, and the junction held 13 bases outside the gene matches. The CDR3 sequence is 20 residues long. Germline V gene lookup returns CDR1 LGHNA and CDR2 YNFKEQ. Vbeta (60) and Jbeta (13) primers were used in the PCR. Only in-frame clones appear in the TCRdb table, and some are missing; sequencing was by immunoSEQ multiplex PCR. This sample has tens of thousands of clones; 73% occur once, and the top ten carry roughly 2.9%. The rearrangement links TRBV4-2 to TRBJ2-3; 12 bases map to TRBD1. The origin of this receptor is a man younger than 35 in good health and CMV-seronegative. The source material was PBMCs. The CDR3 is CASSQDLGTGGAGRTDTQYF. The CDR3 DNA is TGTGCCAGCAGCCAAGATCTTGGGACAGGGGGCGCGGGGCGTACAGATACGCAGTATTTT.